Listed below are T cell receptor beta chains from one sample, sequenced in a study of blood T cell repertoires in COVID-19. Repertoires were generated with immunoSEQ multiplex PCR, while TCRdb's copy carries only in-frame clones and drops some. The repertoire consists of approximately 100,000 clones, with 89% occurring once and the leading ten covering around 5%. Sequenced material: peripheral blood. The receptor source for this set is a woman at least 80 years old with active COVID-19. Each CDR3 is given without its conserved first and last residue. The order of the fields is V gene, CDR3 length, J gene, clone size, CDR3 protein. Clone size is stated in some rows and not others, as once, few, many or a class when expanded.

v_call: TRBV24-1
cdr3_length: 10
j_call: TRBJ1-1
clone_size: -
cdr3_aa: ATAGVNTEAF

v_call: TRBV7-2
cdr3_length: 15
j_call: TRBJ1-3
clone_size: -
cdr3_aa: ASSLNPTVYSGNTIY

v_call: TRBV29-1
cdr3_length: 14
j_call: TRBJ2-5
clone_size: -
cdr3_aa: SVSGGALLYQETQY

v_call: TRBV4-3
cdr3_length: 13
j_call: TRBJ1-1
clone_size: -
cdr3_aa: ASSQDAGGAYQAF

v_call: TRBV27
cdr3_length: 12
j_call: TRBJ1-2
clone_size: -
cdr3_aa: ASSSVSRGDGYT

v_call: TRBV6-2/TRBV6-3
cdr3_length: 10
j_call: TRBJ2-3
clone_size: -
cdr3_aa: ASSTDSLAQY

v_call: TRBV6-6
cdr3_length: 12
j_call: TRBJ1-2
clone_size: once
cdr3_aa: ASSTPTGNYGYT

v_call: TRBV20-1
cdr3_length: 9
j_call: TRBJ2-1
clone_size: -
cdr3_aa: SASQQIEQF

v_call: TRBV18
cdr3_length: 13
j_call: TRBJ1-5
clone_size: -
cdr3_aa: ASSRSGTGDQPQH

v_call: TRBV10-3
cdr3_length: 11
j_call: TRBJ2-5
clone_size: -
cdr3_aa: AISQGDQETQY

v_call: TRBV4-2
cdr3_length: 14
j_call: TRBJ2-5
clone_size: -
cdr3_aa: ASSQVAGVRRETQY

v_call: TRBV5-4
cdr3_length: 14
j_call: TRBJ2-3
clone_size: -
cdr3_aa: ASSPNGGGREDTQY

v_call: TRBV7-8
cdr3_length: 12
j_call: TRBJ2-7
clone_size: -
cdr3_aa: ASSYPDGDYEQY

v_call: TRBV19
cdr3_length: 14
j_call: TRBJ2-1
clone_size: -
cdr3_aa: ASSTLGAASNNEQF

v_call: TRBV5-1
cdr3_length: 15
j_call: TRBJ1-4
clone_size: -
cdr3_aa: ASSHTGGRATNEKLF

v_call: TRBV5-1
cdr3_length: 13
j_call: TRBJ2-3
clone_size: -
cdr3_aa: ASSLSLAGTDTQY

v_call: TRBV19
cdr3_length: 13
j_call: TRBJ2-7
clone_size: -
cdr3_aa: ASTLRGQGAYEQY

v_call: TRBV10-3
cdr3_length: 13
j_call: TRBJ2-3
clone_size: -
cdr3_aa: AISQRDSSTDTQY

v_call: TRBV29-1
cdr3_length: 9
j_call: TRBJ2-1
clone_size: -
cdr3_aa: SVTRDNEQF

v_call: TRBV5-1
cdr3_length: 14
j_call: TRBJ2-3
clone_size: -
cdr3_aa: ASSKLAGKNTDTQY

v_call: TRBV15
cdr3_length: 11
j_call: TRBJ2-1
clone_size: -
cdr3_aa: ATRERGNNEQF

v_call: TRBV15
cdr3_length: 13
j_call: TRBJ2-4
clone_size: -
cdr3_aa: ATSSRVSTKNIQY

v_call: TRBV6-5
cdr3_length: 12
j_call: TRBJ2-7
clone_size: -
cdr3_aa: ASKRDRGTYEQY

v_call: TRBV5-1
cdr3_length: 14
j_call: TRBJ2-2
clone_size: -
cdr3_aa: ASSLAPGLGDGELF

v_call: TRBV2
cdr3_length: 12
j_call: TRBJ2-7
clone_size: -
cdr3_aa: ASSLARAVSEQY

v_call: TRBV24-1
cdr3_length: 11
j_call: TRBJ1-1
clone_size: -
cdr3_aa: ATSDRVGTEAF

v_call: TRBV6-2/TRBV6-3
cdr3_length: 13
j_call: TRBJ1-5
clone_size: -
cdr3_aa: ASSLPVAGHQPQH

v_call: TRBV29-1
cdr3_length: 10
j_call: TRBJ1-2
clone_size: -
cdr3_aa: SVTDPREGYT

v_call: TRBV5-1
cdr3_length: 14
j_call: TRBJ1-6
clone_size: -
cdr3_aa: ASSLAGQTATSPLH

v_call: TRBV23-1
cdr3_length: 17
j_call: TRBJ2-3
clone_size: once
cdr3_aa: ANPAPGLAGASCTDTQY

v_call: TRBV6-5
cdr3_length: 12
j_call: TRBJ1-5
clone_size: -
cdr3_aa: ASSPGTMNQPQH

v_call: TRBV10-3
cdr3_length: 12
j_call: TRBJ2-1
clone_size: -
cdr3_aa: AIKGHRNEDEQF

v_call: TRBV4-3
cdr3_length: 15
j_call: TRBJ2-2
clone_size: -
cdr3_aa: ASSQDLAGGGTGELF